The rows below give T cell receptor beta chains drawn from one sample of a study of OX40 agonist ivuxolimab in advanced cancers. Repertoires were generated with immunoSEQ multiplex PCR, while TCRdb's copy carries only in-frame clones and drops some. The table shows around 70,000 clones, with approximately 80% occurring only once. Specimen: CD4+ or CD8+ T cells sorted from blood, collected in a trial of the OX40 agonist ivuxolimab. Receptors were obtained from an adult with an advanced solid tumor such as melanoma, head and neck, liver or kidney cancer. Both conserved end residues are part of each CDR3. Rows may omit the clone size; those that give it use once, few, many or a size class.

cdr3_aa: CASSFGAEETQYF; clone_size: NA; j_call: TRBJ2-5; v_call: TRBV7-9
cdr3_aa: CASSYGDQPQHF; clone_size: NA; j_call: TRBJ1-5; v_call: TRBV6-5
cdr3_aa: CASSLGGPRPGANVLTF; clone_size: NA; j_call: TRBJ2-6; v_call: TRBV5-6
cdr3_aa: CASSLATGVNEQFF; clone_size: once; j_call: TRBJ2-1; v_call: TRBV7-2
cdr3_aa: CASSMQGANTEAFF; clone_size: NA; j_call: TRBJ1-1; v_call: TRBV18
cdr3_aa: CSALAYDTQYF; clone_size: NA; j_call: TRBJ2-3; v_call: TRBV20-1
cdr3_aa: CASSEGVSGGGSLGELFF; clone_size: NA; j_call: TRBJ2-2; v_call: TRBV2
cdr3_aa: CASSPLGQGGEQYF; clone_size: NA; j_call: TRBJ2-7; v_call: TRBV11-2
cdr3_aa: CATWTSGYEQYF; clone_size: NA; j_call: TRBJ2-7; v_call: TRBV28
cdr3_aa: CASSPGQLGDGYTF; clone_size: NA; j_call: TRBJ1-2; v_call: TRBV5-1
cdr3_aa: CASSQVGDRGYGYTF; clone_size: NA; j_call: TRBJ1-2; v_call: TRBV4-3
cdr3_aa: CASSESALYGYTF; clone_size: NA; j_call: TRBJ1-2; v_call: TRBV2
cdr3_aa: CASNKPGQGFYGYTF; clone_size: NA; j_call: TRBJ1-2; v_call: TRBV2
cdr3_aa: CASTIGGATGELFF; clone_size: NA; j_call: TRBJ2-2; v_call: TRBV19
cdr3_aa: CASSPVGGGANVLTF; clone_size: NA; j_call: TRBJ2-6; v_call: TRBV7-9
cdr3_aa: CASSFSGNTGELFF; clone_size: once; j_call: TRBJ2-2; v_call: TRBV5-1
cdr3_aa: CASSLGRPYGYTF; clone_size: NA; j_call: TRBJ1-2; v_call: TRBV5-1
cdr3_aa: CASSSPSGQGINYGYTF; clone_size: NA; j_call: TRBJ1-2; v_call: TRBV28
cdr3_aa: CASSLPRTGTGNTIYF; clone_size: NA; j_call: TRBJ1-3; v_call: TRBV28
cdr3_aa: CAISESGMGSQPQHF; clone_size: NA; j_call: TRBJ1-5; v_call: TRBV10-3
cdr3_aa: CASSRGTGNQPQHF; clone_size: NA; j_call: TRBJ1-5; v_call: TRBV7-9
cdr3_aa: CASSLYSSGAYEQYF; clone_size: NA; j_call: TRBJ2-7; v_call: TRBV28
cdr3_aa: CASSLGVGNQPQHF; clone_size: NA; j_call: TRBJ1-5; v_call: TRBV7-8
cdr3_aa: CASSIDGGTEAFF; clone_size: NA; j_call: TRBJ1-1; v_call: TRBV6-1
cdr3_aa: CASSYGTGFWGELFF; clone_size: NA; j_call: TRBJ2-2; v_call: TRBV6-6
cdr3_aa: CASRWTGVPNVLTF; clone_size: once; j_call: TRBJ2-6; v_call: TRBV6-1
cdr3_aa: CASSPGYSGEKLFF; clone_size: NA; j_call: TRBJ1-4; v_call: TRBV11-1
cdr3_aa: CASSDSTDTQYF; clone_size: NA; j_call: TRBJ2-3; v_call: TRBV10-1
cdr3_aa: CASSLARTGFLSSYNEQFF; clone_size: NA; j_call: TRBJ2-1; v_call: TRBV27
cdr3_aa: CASSLVLAGNTGELFF; clone_size: NA; j_call: TRBJ2-2; v_call: TRBV5-1
cdr3_aa: CASSGQGGNQPQHF; clone_size: NA; j_call: TRBJ1-5; v_call: TRBV2
cdr3_aa: CASSLMGQETQYF; clone_size: NA; j_call: TRBJ2-5; v_call: TRBV5-5
cdr3_aa: CSVGQLNQPQHF; clone_size: NA; j_call: TRBJ1-5; v_call: TRBV29-1
cdr3_aa: CASSGVSGNEQFF; clone_size: NA; j_call: TRBJ2-1; v_call: TRBV2
cdr3_aa: CASSPQGEGTNYGYTF; clone_size: NA; j_call: TRBJ1-2; v_call: TRBV18
cdr3_aa: CASSLRIGDQETQYF; clone_size: NA; j_call: TRBJ2-5; v_call: TRBV11-2
cdr3_aa: CASSLGASSAYGYTF; clone_size: NA; j_call: TRBJ1-2; v_call: TRBV7-9
cdr3_aa: CSARVRYGYTF; clone_size: NA; j_call: TRBJ1-2; v_call: TRBV20-1
cdr3_aa: CASSQDRNYNEQFF; clone_size: NA; j_call: TRBJ2-1; v_call: TRBV4-2
cdr3_aa: CASSLDPRGANYGYTF; clone_size: once; j_call: TRBJ1-2; v_call: TRBV5-4
cdr3_aa: CASTPFPGTGEETQYF; clone_size: NA; j_call: TRBJ2-5; v_call: TRBV27
cdr3_aa: CASMTSGKDTQYF; clone_size: NA; j_call: TRBJ2-3; v_call: TRBV6-6
cdr3_aa: CASSSQGFDNQPQHF; clone_size: NA; j_call: TRBJ1-5; v_call: TRBV7-2
cdr3_aa: CASSLEHLNTEAFF; clone_size: once; j_call: TRBJ1-1; v_call: TRBV5-6